Each of the 26 T cell receptor beta chains below was sequenced from the same sample in a study of blood T cell repertoires in COVID-19. Produced via immunoSEQ multiplex PCR; TCRdb's table is partial and in-frame only. The sample records about 180,000 clones, about 79% being singletons. Sequencing was performed on PBMCs or T cells enriched from blood (not recorded which). Receptors were obtained from a man aged 50 to 60 who had recovered from COVID-19.

The V gene is TRBV7-8, the J gene TRBJ1-1, with D unresolved. V lost 5 bases and J 1 base, leaving 8 bases between the germline ends. CDR1 is SGHVS and CDR2 is FQNEAQ in the germline V gene. This CDR3 contains 13 residues. CDR3 region: CASSHNRNTEAFF. The CDR3 DNA follows: TGTGCCAGCAGCCACAACAGGAACACTGAAGCTTTCTTT.

The CDR3: CASSVGGLQEKLFF. In DNA, the CDR3 is TGTGCCAGCAGTGTCGGGGGACTTCAAGAAAAACTGTTTTTT. The gene calls are TRBV2 and TRBJ1-4; D is possibly TRBD1 (5 bases). Germline loops: CDR1 SNHLY, CDR2 FYNNEI. The V gene lost 4 bases and the J gene lost 8 bases, with 14 bases spanning the gap. The CDR3 loop spans 14 amino acids. Looking up the rest from reference TRBV2 and TRBJ1-4 gives the full variable domain: EPEVTQTPSHQVTQMGQEVILRCVPISNHLYFYWYRQILGQKVEFLVSFYNNEISEKSEIFDDQFSVERPDGSNFTLKIRSTKLEDSAMYFCASSVGGLQEKLFFGSGTQLSVL.

The rearrangement uses TRBV7-8 and TRBJ2-7; D is uncertain. The CDR3 spans 12 residues. V was clipped by 5 bases and J by 6 bases, with 11 bases between them. CDR1 is SGHVS and CDR2 is FQNEAQ in the germline V gene. CDR3 residues: CASSPTTREQYF. In DNA, the CDR3 is TGTGCCAGCAGCCCAACAACCCGCGAGCAGTACTTC.

The chain has TRBV19 and TRBJ2-6; TRBD1 agrees at 7 bases. The CDR3 length is 18 residues. V was clipped by 3 bases and J by 1 base; unmatched bases: 9. Germline values: CDR1 LNHDA, CDR2 SQIVND (reference sequence). The CDR3 nucleotides read TGTGCCAGTAGTATGAATCCTGGGACAGAGTCTGGGGCCAACGTCCTGACTTTC. Translated: CASSMNPGTESGANVLTF.

In this sample, this clone turned up a few times. This rearrangement joins TRBV18 to TRBJ1-2, with D possibly being TRBD1 (5 bases). Looked up from germline, CDR1 is KGHSH and CDR2 is LQKENI. Trimming shortened V by 1 base and J by 10 bases, and 25 bases separated the two germline ends. This CDR3 has 17 amino acids. The DNA of the CDR3 is TGTGCCAGCTCACCACAAGGCGGCACCAGGGCCTCGGGAGACTACACCTTC. It encodes CASSPQGGTRASGDYTF. Based on the CDR3 plus reference TRBV18 and TRBJ1-2, the full variable domain is NAGVMQNPRHLVRRRGQEARLRCSPMKGHSHVYWYRQLPEEGLKFMVYLQKENIIDESGMPKERFSAEFPKEGPSILRIQQVVRGDSAAYFCASSPQGGTRASGDYTFGSGTRLTVV.

This chain uses TRBV29-1 with TRBJ2-1; 8 nucleotides match TRBD1. Germline V CDR1 and CDR2: SQVTM, ANQGSEA. The CDR3 is 14 amino acids. V gave up 7 bases and J gave up 0 bases; unmatched junction bases: 5. In DNA, the CDR3 is TGCAGCGCAGGACAGGGATCCTCCTACAATGAGCAGTTCTTC. As protein: CSAGQGSSYNEQFF.

This clone was picked up one time. This rearrangement joins TRBV15 to TRBJ1-6; TRBD1 matches at 9 bases. Germline V gives CDR1 LNHNV, CDR2 YYDKDF (reference sequence). The CDR3 has 16 amino acids. Unmatched junction bases numbered 7, after V lost 1 base and J lost 9 bases. CDR3: CATSRGDGTGRSPLHF. The CDR3 nucleotides read TGTGCCACCAGCAGAGGTGACGGGACAGGGCGTTCACCCCTCCACTTT.

The chain is built from TRBV6-1 and TRBJ2-1; possible D gene TRBD2, 7 bases. V lost 4 bases and J lost 2, with 15 bases in between. This CDR3 is built from 16 residues. Germline V gene data show CDR1 as MNHNS and CDR2 as SASEGT. CDR3 nucleotides: TGTGCCAGCAGTGTTCTGTGGGGGGGCCCCTACAATGAGCAGTTCTTC. Translated: CASSVLWGGPYNEQFF.

This CDR3 is CASSQQGATYEQYF. In DNA form, the CDR3 reads TGTGCCAGCAGTCAACAGGGGGCAACCTACGAGCAGTACTTC. The chain carries TRBV28 and TRBJ2-7; 9 bases map to TRBD1. The germline CDR1 and CDR2 sequences are MDHEN and SYDVKM. The CDR3 length is 14 residues. V lost 5 bases and J lost 2; bases outside the gene matches: 4.

This sequence joins TRBV5-4 and TRBJ1-2, with D unclear. The CDR3 consists of 12 residues. Trimming shortened V by 4 bases and J by 7 bases, and 11 bases separated the two germline ends. Germline V gene lookup returns CDR1 SGHNT and CDR2 YYREEE (reference sequence). CDR3 protein: CASSPSTGGYTF. CDR3 bases: TGTGCCAGCAGCCCATCGACGGGTGGCTACACCTTC.

The CDR3 reads CASSLAGGQTLTNEKLFF. CDR3 bases: TGCGCCAGCAGCTTGGCCGGAGGACAGACCCTAACTAATGAAAAACTGTTTTTT. The chain has TRBV5-1 and TRBJ1-4; D possibly corresponds to TRBD1 (6 bases). Germline CDR1 is SGHRS and CDR2 is YFSETQ. The CDR3 consists of 18 residues. Between the trimmed V and J ends, which lost 0 bases and 1 base, there was a span of 16 bases.

This chain uses TRBV5-4 with TRBJ1-1; D perhaps matches TRBD1 (5 bases). The ends were cut back, 2 bases at V and 6 bases at J, with 8 bases in the middle. The CDR3 spans 12 residues. Germline assignment: CDR1 SGHNT and CDR2 YYREEE (reference sequence). The CDR3 DNA sequence: TGTGCCAGCAGCTTACCGGGGGCTGAAGCTTTCTTT. The encoded protein is CASSLPGAEAFF.

This chain connects TRBV18 to TRBJ1-4; tentative D call: TRBD1 (5 bases). Germline lookup yields CDR1 KGHSH and CDR2 LQKENI. This CDR3 is 14 amino acids long. Trimming shortened V by 2 bases and J by 1 base, and 5 bases separated the two germline ends. The CDR3 reads CASSPRGTNEKLFF. CDR3 bases: TGTGCCAGCTCACCAAGGGGAACTAATGAAAAACTGTTTTTT.

This chain connects TRBV27 to TRBJ1-5, with TRBD1 matching over 10 bases. V lost 0 bases, J lost 1 base, and 6 bases stayed unmatched. CDR1 MNHEY and CDR2 SMNVEV come from the germline V gene (reference sequence). CDR3 length: 18 amino acids. CDR3 sequence (DNA): TGTGCCAGCAGTTTATCGGGGACAGGGGTCGGGAGCAATCAGCCCCAGCATTTT. It yields the protein CASSLSGTGVGSNQPQHF.

The sample holds many counts of this clone. The chain links TRBV29-1 to TRBJ1-1; unclear D gene. The CDR3 consists of 18 residues. Trimming removed 0 bases from V and 6 bases from J, with 26 bases in between. CDR1 and CDR2 from the germline V gene are SQVTM and ANQGSEA. In DNA, the CDR3 is TGCAGCGTTGAAGAGCTTTACAGAGGGCGATGGGGAGCCGCTGAAGCTTTCTTT. It yields the protein CSVEELYRGRWGAAEAFF.

The chain is built from TRBV4-1 and TRBJ1-5; D is uncertain. Trimming left V 0 bases short and J 5 bases short, with 8 bases between. There are 14 residues in the CDR3. The V gene's germline CDR1 is MGHRA and CDR2 YSYEKL. CDR3 in amino acids: CASSQERGYQPQHF. Written as DNA, the CDR3 is TGCGCCAGCAGCCAAGAAAGAGGCTATCAGCCCCAGCATTTT.

The sample holds a few counts of this clone. This chain connects TRBV5-1 to TRBJ2-5, with TRBD1 matching over 7 bases. The J segment lost 4 bases and the V segment lost 6 bases, leaving 12 bases of the junction unmatched. The CDR3 totals 15 residues. Germline CDR1 is SGHRS and CDR2 is YFSETQ. The CDR3 DNA reads TGCGCCAGCACTAAGGACAGGTTAGCCAGAGAGACCCAGTACTTC. Residues: CASTKDRLARETQYF. The full variable domain, with the rest looked up from reference TRBV5-1 and TRBJ2-5, is KAGVTQTPRYLIKTRGQQVTLSCSPISGHRSVSWYQQTPGQGLQFLFEYFSETQRNKGNFPGRFSGRQFSNSRSEMNVSTLELGDSALYLCASTKDRLARETQYFGPGTRLLVL.

V gene TRBV29-1 combines with J gene TRBJ1-1, with D hard to call. CDR3 size: 14 residues. Germline-derived CDR1 and CDR2 are SQVTM and ANQGSEA. Trimming took 6 bases from V and 2 from J, leaving 16 bases between them. CDR3 protein: CSVWYDISNTEAFF. The CDR3 DNA is TGCAGCGTCTGGTACGACATCTCAAACACTGAAGCTTTCTTT.

J is TRBJ1-2 and V is TRBV6-5, with D possibly matching TRBD1 (6 bases). Trimming cost V 0 bases and J 7 bases, with 15 bases left between them. The CDR3 runs to 15 residues. CDR1 and CDR2 from the germline V gene are MNHEY and SVGAGI. Written as DNA, the CDR3 is TGTGCCAGCAGTTACTCCCAAACAGGGCGTATTGGCTACACCTTC. Translated: CASSYSQTGRIGYTF.

This clone appeared a single time. This sample also contains other DNA sequences that code for the same CDR3. The chain links TRBV19 to TRBJ1-1; 7 bases are a match to TRBD1. Germline lookup yields CDR1 LNHDA and CDR2 SQIVND (reference sequence). Unmatched junction bases numbered 1, after V lost 3 bases and J lost 3 bases. This CDR3 region has 13 residues. CDR3 amino acids: CASSIDRDTEAFF. The CDR3 nucleotides read TGTGCCAGTAGTATTGACAGGGACACTGAAGCTTTCTTT.

This rearrangement joins TRBV5-6 to TRBJ2-6, with unresolved D. Germline lookup yields CDR1 SGHDT and CDR2 YYEEEE. Between the trimmed V and J ends, which lost 4 bases and 0 bases, there was a span of 11 bases. The CDR3 length is 16 residues. The CDR3 DNA sequence: TGTGCCAGCAGCAAACACGTGCTCTCTGGGGCCAACGTCCTGACTTTC. As protein: CASSKHVLSGANVLTF.

The CDR3 reads CASSVGTGGFQPQHF. The CDR3 DNA sequence: TGTGCCAGCAGCGTAGGGACAGGGGGCTTTCAGCCCCAGCATTTT. The V call is TRBV9, the J call TRBJ1-5; 11 nucleotides match TRBD1. The V segment lost 0 bases and the J segment 6 bases; nucleotides outside the gene matches: 2. The germline V gene has CDR1 SGDLS and CDR2 YYNGEE. CDR3 length: 15 amino acids.

A single count supports this clone. The chain has TRBV9 and TRBJ2-1, with TRBD2 identical over 9 bases. Per germline, CDR1 SGDLS and CDR2 YYNGEE. The CDR3 consists of 16 residues. V was clipped by 0 bases and J by 8 bases; unmatched bases: 9. CDR3 in DNA: TGTGCCAGCAGCGTAGAAGGGAGCGGGGGGTTCGATGAGCAGTTCTTC. Translated, it gives CASSVEGSGGFDEQFF.

This sequence joins TRBV6-2 or TRBV6-3 and TRBJ2-7; 11 positions match TRBD2. The CDR3 has 17 amino acids. The V and J ends lost 2 bases and 3 bases, in that order; junction bases with no gene match: 9. Germline V CDR1 and CDR2: MNHEY, SVGEGT. Here the CDR3 DNA reads TGTGCCAGCAGTTACAGCATATCTAGCGGGGGGATCTACGAGCAGTACTTC. Its translation: CASSYSISSGGIYEQYF.

This clone was counted a few times. The chain combines TRBV25-1 with TRBJ1-6; 12 nucleotides agree with TRBD1. The CDR3 extends over 16 amino acids. Germline loops: CDR1 MGHDK, CDR2 SYGVNS. Unmatched junction bases numbered 5, after V lost 6 bases and J lost 5 bases. DNA of the CDR3: TGTGCCAGCAGAGGGGGACAGGGGGCTAATAATTCACCCCTCCACTTT. This encodes CASRGGQGANNSPLHF.

The chain combines TRBV5-4 with TRBJ2-5, with 7 nucleotides matching TRBD1. The CDR3 spans 12 residues. Losses at the gene ends were 4 bases for V and 5 bases for J; bases not matched to a gene: 2. CDR1 is SGHNT, CDR2 YYREEE, per germline (reference sequence). The CDR3 DNA is TGTGCCAGCAGCCTGACAGGGGAGACCCAGTACTTC. Protein sequence: CASSLTGETQYF. The full variable domain, in which reference TRBV5-4 and TRBJ2-5 provide the parts outside the CDR3, is ETGVTQSPTHLIKTRGQQVTLRCSSQSGHNTVSWYQQALGQGPQFIFQYYREEENGRGNFPPRFSGLQFPNYSSELNVNALELDDSALYLCASSLTGETQYFGPGTRLLVL.